The next 12 T cell receptor beta chains were all read from a single sample in a study of blood T cell repertoires in COVID-19. The method was immunoSEQ multiplex PCR; TCRdb's version includes in-frame clones alone and lacks a portion of them. Among around 130,000 clones, roughly 82% were seen once, and the ten largest hold around 10%. What was sequenced was peripheral blood. Receptors were obtained from a human donor in a cohort sampled during active COVID-19.

The chain links TRBV27 to TRBJ2-7; D is perhaps TRBD1 (6 bases). Germline CDR1 reads MNHEY; CDR2 reads SMNVEV (reference sequence). The length of the CDR3 is 15 residues. V was pared by 8 bases and J by 2 bases, with 19 bases between. CDR3 amino acids: CASRTDSLGAYEQYF. The CDR3 DNA follows: TGTGCCAGCCGTACGGACAGTTTGGGCGCCTACGAGCAGTACTTC.

The CDR3 nucleotides are TGTGCCAGCAGCTTATGGGGACAGGGAGCGGATACGCAGTATTTT. It codes for CASSLWGQGADTQYF. The V call is TRBV7-2, the J call TRBJ2-3; 9 bases are shared with TRBD1. The length of the CDR3 is 15 residues. Germline values: CDR1 SGHTA, CDR2 FQGNSA. V lost 2 bases, J lost 6 bases, and 6 bases stayed unmatched.

The DNA of the CDR3 is TGTGCCATCAGTGGGGCAGACTTAGGGACAGTAGAAGCTTTCTTT. Translation: CAISGADLGTVEAFF. This chain joins TRBV10-3 and TRBJ1-1; 7 nucleotides align to TRBD1. Germline loops: CDR1 ENHRY, CDR2 SYGVKD. The CDR3 spans 15 residues. V gave up 4 bases and J gave up 8 bases; unmatched junction bases: 13.

The chain has TRBV7-2 and TRBJ2-5; TRBD2 matches 12 bases. In germline, CDR1 is SGHTA, CDR2 FQGNSA. The CDR3 consists of 17 residues. Trimming at V came to 2 bases and at J to 3 bases, leaving 7 bases not matched to a gene. Here the CDR3 DNA reads TGTGCCAGCAGCTTATCCGGGTCTAGCGGGGGGGAAGAGACCCAGTACTTC. This sequence encodes CASSLSGSSGGEETQYF.

This clone was detected once. This chain links TRBV12-3 or TRBV12-4 with TRBJ2-6; D ambiguous. The V end was cut by 5 bases, the J end by 1 base, with 3 bases between. The length of the CDR3 is 13 residues. CDR3 sequence: CASSQSGANVLTF. CDR3 DNA: TGTGCCAGCAGTCAATCTGGGGCCAACGTCCTGACTTTC.

The chain uses TRBV6-6 and TRBJ1-2; 9 bases line up with TRBD1. The CDR3 spans 14 residues. V lost 4 bases to trimming and J lost 6 bases; unmatched junction nucleotides: 6. Germline V CDR1 and CDR2: MNHNY, SVGAGI (reference sequence). The CDR3 region has the DNA TGTGCCAGCAGTTCAGGGACAGGGAAGGATGGCTACACCTTC. Translated, it gives CASSSGTGKDGYTF.

This clone was found once. The genes are TRBV5-1 and TRBJ1-3, with 8 bases lining up with TRBD1. The junction had 4 bases not matched to a gene; V was cut back by 4 bases and J by 4 bases. The CDR3 has 14 amino acids. Germline V lookup: CDR1 SGHRS, CDR2 YFSETQ. The CDR3 is CASSPTGAGNTIYF. CDR3 bases: TGCGCCAGCAGCCCGACAGGGGCCGGAAACACCATATATTTT.

The gene calls are TRBV12-5 and TRBJ1-5, with 8 bases lining up with TRBD1. Germline V CDR1 and CDR2: LGHNT, FRNRAP. Trimming removed 5 bases from V and 5 bases from J; junction bases left unmatched: 8. The CDR3 is 15 residues long. CDR3 residues: CASGPGTGAYQPQHF. The CDR3 DNA reads as TGTGCTAGTGGTCCCGGGACAGGAGCCTATCAGCCCCAGCATTTT.

The chain combines TRBV27 with TRBJ1-6; TRBD1 agrees at 9 bases. Germline CDR1 is MNHEY and CDR2 is SMNVEV (reference sequence). CDR3 length: 13 residues. With V trimmed by 4 bases and J by 13 bases, 5 bases remained unmatched. The CDR3 spells CASSSVQGAPLHF. DNA of the CDR3: TGTGCCAGCAGTTCAGTACAGGGGGCCCCCCTCCACTTT.

The table lists this clone with a count of one. The rearrangement joins TRBV29-1 to TRBJ1-1, with TRBD1 matching 9 bases. The CDR3 is 19 residues long. Per germline, CDR1 SQVTM and CDR2 ANQGSEA. V was clipped by 1 base and J by 1 base; unmatched bases: 16. The CDR3 reads CSVEGTGEERMSQNTEAFF. CDR3 nucleotides: TGCAGCGTTGAAGGGACAGGGGAAGAGAGGATGTCTCAGAACACTGAAGCTTTCTTT.

This chain uses TRBV5-6 with TRBJ1-5, with a possible D match to TRBD1 (6 bases). The CDR3 is 15 amino acids. V was pared by 7 bases and J by 2 bases, with 16 bases between. The germline V gene has CDR1 SGHDT and CDR2 YYEEEE. The CDR3 sequence: CASGFSGVGNQPQHF. Here the CDR3 DNA reads TGTGCCAGCGGATTCTCAGGGGTTGGCAATCAGCCCCAGCATTTT.

The chain carries TRBV27 and TRBJ2-2; tentative D call: TRBD2 (6 bases). The CDR3 runs to 16 residues. Trimming removed 11 bases from V and 0 bases from J, with 19 bases in between. Germline CDR1 MNHEY, CDR2 SMNVEV (reference sequence). CDR3 amino acids: CAGRVRGTTNTGELFF. The CDR3 DNA is TGTGCCGGTCGTGTACGGGGGACCACGAACACCGGGGAGCTGTTTTTT.